The clone carrying this TCR beta chain was seen repeatedly, ten times or more. Its matching antigen is unknown. The source of the sample is a study of identical twins. Only healthy Caucasians were included as donors. The germline CDR1 and CDR2 sequences are SQVTM and ANQGSEA. The CDR3 extends over 16 amino acids. The ends were cut back, 1 base at V and 0 bases at J, with 13 bases in the middle. A universal primer site was added by template switching, and unique molecular identifiers were carried by the cDNA. TCRdb analysed the 5' RACE reads with MiXCR anew, one entry per CDR3 protein. This sample has more than 650,000 distinct CDR3 sequences; approximately 6% occur once, and the top ten carry 1.5% to 2%. Points from the study as a whole: The study found excess low generation probability among twin-shared out-of-frame alpha sequences. Potential partial confounding of zero-insertion analyses by invariant MAIT and iNKT cells was noted.

This TCR was recovered from a man between 18 and 29 years old in good health. V usage is TRBV29-1 and J usage is TRBJ2-1; D remains ambiguous. Material: naive T cells sorted from blood. CDR3 coding DNA: TGCAGCGTTGAAGCTTCGTCCGATAGCTCCTACAATGAGCAGTTCTTC. Translating gives CSVEASSDSSYNEQFF.